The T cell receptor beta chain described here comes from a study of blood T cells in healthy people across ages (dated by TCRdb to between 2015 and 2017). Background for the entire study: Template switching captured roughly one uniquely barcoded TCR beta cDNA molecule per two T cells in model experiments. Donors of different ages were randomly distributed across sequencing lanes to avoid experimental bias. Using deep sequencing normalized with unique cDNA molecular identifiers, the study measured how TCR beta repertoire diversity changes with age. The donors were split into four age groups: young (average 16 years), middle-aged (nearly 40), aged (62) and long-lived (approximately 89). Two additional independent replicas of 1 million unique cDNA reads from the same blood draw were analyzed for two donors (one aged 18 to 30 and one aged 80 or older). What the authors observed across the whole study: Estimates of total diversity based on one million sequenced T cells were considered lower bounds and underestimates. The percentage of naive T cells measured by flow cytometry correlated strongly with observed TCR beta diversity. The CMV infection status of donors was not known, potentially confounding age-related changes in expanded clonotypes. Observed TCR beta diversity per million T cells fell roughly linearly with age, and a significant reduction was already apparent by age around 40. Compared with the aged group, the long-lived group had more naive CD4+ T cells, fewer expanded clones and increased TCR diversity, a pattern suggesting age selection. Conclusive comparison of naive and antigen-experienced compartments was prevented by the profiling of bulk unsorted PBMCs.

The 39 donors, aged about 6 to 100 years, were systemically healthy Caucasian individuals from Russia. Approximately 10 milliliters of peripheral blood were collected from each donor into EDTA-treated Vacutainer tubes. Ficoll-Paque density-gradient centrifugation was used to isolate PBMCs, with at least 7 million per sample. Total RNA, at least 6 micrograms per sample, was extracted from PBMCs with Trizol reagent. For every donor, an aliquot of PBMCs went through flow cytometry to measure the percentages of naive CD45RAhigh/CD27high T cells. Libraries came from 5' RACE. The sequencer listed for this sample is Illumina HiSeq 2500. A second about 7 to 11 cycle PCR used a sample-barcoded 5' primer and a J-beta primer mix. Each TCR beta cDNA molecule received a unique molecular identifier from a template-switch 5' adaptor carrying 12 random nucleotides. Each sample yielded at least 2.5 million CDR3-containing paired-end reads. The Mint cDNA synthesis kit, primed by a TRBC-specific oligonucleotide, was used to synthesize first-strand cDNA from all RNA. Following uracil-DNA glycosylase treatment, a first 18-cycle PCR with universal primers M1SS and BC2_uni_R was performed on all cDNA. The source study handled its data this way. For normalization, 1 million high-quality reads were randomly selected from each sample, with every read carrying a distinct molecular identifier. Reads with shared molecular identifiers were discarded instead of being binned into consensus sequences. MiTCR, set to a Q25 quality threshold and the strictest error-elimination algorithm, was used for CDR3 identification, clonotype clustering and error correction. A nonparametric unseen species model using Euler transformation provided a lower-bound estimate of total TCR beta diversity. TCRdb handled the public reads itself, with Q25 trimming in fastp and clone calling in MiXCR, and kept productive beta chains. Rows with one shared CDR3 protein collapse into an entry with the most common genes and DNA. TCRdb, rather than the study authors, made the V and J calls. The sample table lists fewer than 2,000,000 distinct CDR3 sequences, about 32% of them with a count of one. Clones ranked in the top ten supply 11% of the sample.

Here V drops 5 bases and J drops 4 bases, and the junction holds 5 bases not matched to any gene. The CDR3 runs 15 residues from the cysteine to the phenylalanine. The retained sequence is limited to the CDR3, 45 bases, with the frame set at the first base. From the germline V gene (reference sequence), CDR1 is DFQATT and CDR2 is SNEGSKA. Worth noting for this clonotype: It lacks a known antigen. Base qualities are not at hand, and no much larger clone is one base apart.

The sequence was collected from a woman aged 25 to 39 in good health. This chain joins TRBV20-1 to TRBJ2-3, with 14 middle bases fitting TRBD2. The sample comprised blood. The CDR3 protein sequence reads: CSACRLAGGPDTQYF. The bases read TGCAGTGCTTGCCGACTAGCGGGGGGGCCAGATACGCAGTATTTT.